Below, 24 T cell receptor beta chains from the same sample are listed, as sequenced in a study of cytomegalovirus exposure and HLA in healthy donors. The PCR made use of 60 Vbeta and 13 Jbeta primers. This table comes from immunoSEQ multiplex PCR, and its TCRdb copy is limited to in-frame clones, with some not included. The table records 30,000 to 40,000 clones, roughly 89% of them present only once. Material: PBMCs. These receptors were obtained from a woman aged 40 to 50 in good health and CMV-seropositive.

The chain carries TRBV9 and TRBJ2-7; TRBD1 agrees at 8 bases. Per germline, CDR1 SGDLS and CDR2 YYNGEE. The CDR3 loop spans 14 amino acids. Germline trimming cut 2 bases from V and 2 bases from J; bases unmatched to any gene: 3. CDR3 coding DNA: TGTGCCAGCAGCGTGGACAGGGATCCCTACGAGCAGTACTTC. This codes for CASSVDRDPYEQYF. Combining the CDR3 with reference TRBV9 and TRBJ2-7 gives the whole variable domain DSGVTQTPKHLITATGQRVTLRCSPRSGDLSVYWYQQSLDQGLQFLIQYYNGEERAKGNILERFSAQQFPDLHSELNLSSLELGDSALYFCASSVDRDPYEQYFGPGTRLTVT.

V gene TRBV29-1 combines with J gene TRBJ1-3; 8 nucleotides agree with TRBD1. This CDR3 spans 13 amino acids. Losses at the gene ends were 7 bases for V and 2 bases for J; bases not matched to a gene: 4. The germline gives CDR1 SQVTM, CDR2 ANQGSEA. The CDR3: CSGQGAAGNTIYF. The CDR3 region has the DNA TGCAGCGGCCAGGGGGCGGCTGGAAACACCATATATTTT.

The rearrangement links TRBV5-1 to TRBJ1-2, with 10 bases fitting TRBD1. Per the germline V gene, CDR1 is SGHRS and CDR2 is YFSETQ. This CDR3 has 15 amino acids. The V segment lost 4 bases and the J segment 6 bases; nucleotides outside the gene matches: 9. For the CDR3, the DNA is TGCGCCAGCAGCCCGTACGGGACAGGGGATCATGGCTACACCTTC. This translates into CASSPYGTGDHGYTF.

The V gene is TRBV4-3, the J gene TRBJ1-2; the match to TRBD1 covers 8 bases. This CDR3 is 17 amino acids long. Trimming at V came to 1 base and at J to 0 bases, leaving 7 bases not matched to a gene. Germline V gene lookup returns CDR1 LGHNA and CDR2 YSLEER. The CDR3 sequence: CASSQVWTGRTNYGYTF. The CDR3 nucleotides are TGCGCCAGCAGCCAAGTCTGGACAGGGAGAACTAACTATGGCTACACCTTC.

The genes are TRBV2 and TRBJ2-5; the D is unclear. Germline V CDR1 and CDR2: SNHLY, FYNNEI. This CDR3 spans 14 amino acids. V was trimmed by 0 bases and J by 2 bases, leaving 7 bases between them. The CDR3 loop reads CASSEALRQETQYF. The CDR3 coding sequence is TGTGCCAGCAGTGAAGCGCTCAGGCAAGAGACCCAGTACTTC.

The chain couples TRBV2 to TRBJ2-2; D is perhaps TRBD1 (6 bases). Germline V CDR1 and CDR2: SNHLY, FYNNEI. The CDR3 totals 16 residues. V lost 4 bases to trimming and J lost 2 bases, with 14 bases between them. The CDR3 DNA reads as TGTGCCAGCAGTGGGGGGCGCCCTTCCAACACCGGGGAGCTGTTTTTT. This codes for CASSGGRPSNTGELFF. Based on the CDR3 plus reference TRBV2 and TRBJ2-2, the full variable domain is EPEVTQTPSHQVTQMGQEVILRCVPISNHLYFYWYRQILGQKVEFLVSFYNNEISEKSEIFDDQFSVERPDGSNFTLKIRSTKLEDSAMYFCASSGGRPSNTGELFFGEGSRLTVL.

The sample holds one count of this clone. CDR3 residues: CASSKPGGIAEAFF. The CDR3 DNA follows: TGTGCCAGTAGTAAGCCAGGGGGAATCGCTGAAGCTTTCTTT. This rearrangement joins TRBV19 to TRBJ1-1, with TRBD1 matching over 7 bases. This CDR3 has 14 residues. Unmatched junction bases numbered 8, after V lost 4 bases and J lost 6 bases. The germline gives CDR1 LNHDA, CDR2 SQIVND (reference sequence). Together with reference TRBV19 and TRBJ1-1, the CDR3 gives the full variable domain: DGGITQSPKYLFRKEGQNVTLSCEQNLNHDAMYWYRQDPGQGLRLIYYSQIVNDFQKGDIAEGYSVSREKKESFPLTVTSAQKNPTAFYLCASSKPGGIAEAFFGQGTRLTVV.

The chain couples TRBV6-5 to TRBJ2-7; D may be TRBD2 (5 bases). The CDR3 runs to 15 residues. Trimming took 5 bases from V and 12 from J, leaving 26 bases between them. The V gene's germline CDR1 is MNHEY and CDR2 SVGAGI. In nucleotides, the CDR3 is TGTGCCAGCAGTGTAGATTGGGTCTCAGCGAGGGTTCTGTACTTC. It encodes CASSVDWVSARVLYF.

J is TRBJ2-5 and V is TRBV5-1; TRBD1 might be the D (6 bases). CDR1 and CDR2 (germline): SGHRS, YFSETQ. V lost 4 bases and J lost 5, with 12 bases in between. CDR3 size: 13 residues. The CDR3 reads CASSPGHVETQYF. CDR3 nucleotide sequence: TGCGCCAGCAGCCCGGGACATGTCGAGACCCAGTACTTC.

CDR3 DNA sequence: TGTGCCATCAGTCAGGGGGAGGTTATCTATGGCTACACCTTC. It encodes CAISQGEVIYGYTF. The genes are TRBV10-3 and TRBJ1-2; 7 bases align to TRBD1. The CDR3 is 14 amino acids. Germline CDR1 reads ENHRY; CDR2 reads SYGVKD. Trimming took 5 bases from V and 4 from J; bases not matched to a gene: 7.

V is TRBV7-2 and J is TRBJ1-1; perhaps TRBD1 as D (6 bases). This CDR3 is built from 16 residues. Trimming pared 0 bases from V and 3 bases from J, leaving 14 bases between. CDR1 and CDR2 (germline): SGHTA, FQGNSA. CDR3 protein: CASSLAGGGAYTEAFF. Written as DNA, the CDR3 is TGTGCCAGCAGCTTAGCGGGCGGGGGCGCGTACACTGAAGCTTTCTTT.

The chain is built from TRBV6-6 and TRBJ2-7, with TRBD1 as a possible D gene (6 bases). V lost 6 bases, J lost 6 bases, and 15 bases lay in between. The CDR3 covers 13 residues. The germline V gene encodes CDR1 MNHNY and CDR2 SVGAGI (reference sequence). The CDR3 loop is CASRARQGLEQYF. Written as DNA, the CDR3 is TGTGCCAGCAGAGCCCGCCAGGGGCTCGAGCAGTACTTC.

The gene calls are TRBV19 and TRBJ2-7; D not certain. CDR3 size: 14 residues. Germline-derived CDR1 and CDR2 are LNHDA and SQIVND (reference sequence). V lost 1 base and J 0 bases, leaving 7 bases between the germline ends. The CDR3 here is CASSIAGSSYEQYF. The CDR3 bases are TGTGCCAGTAGTATAGCCGGGTCCTCCTACGAGCAGTACTTC. The variable domain in full, completed from reference TRBV19 and TRBJ2-7, reads DGGITQSPKYLFRKEGQNVTLSCEQNLNHDAMYWYRQDPGQGLRLIYYSQIVNDFQKGDIAEGYSVSREKKESFPLTVTSAQKNPTAFYLCASSIAGSSYEQYFGPGTRLTVT.

J is TRBJ2-5 and V is TRBV18, with a weak D call TRBD2 (6 bases). Germline assignment: CDR1 KGHSH and CDR2 LQKENI. V gave up 3 bases and J gave up 4 bases, with 12 bases separating them. The CDR3 consists of 14 residues. The CDR3 DNA follows: TGTGCCAGCTCACCGCTGACTAGTACAGAGACCCAGTACTTC. It is translated as CASSPLTSTETQYF.

The CDR3 sequence is CASRPDSSIYGYTF. Here the CDR3 DNA reads TGTGCCAGCAGACCGGACAGTTCCATCTATGGCTACACCTTC. This rearrangement joins TRBV6-5 to TRBJ1-2, with D tentatively TRBD1 (6 bases). Trimming left V 6 bases short and J 4 bases short, with 15 bases between. The CDR3 covers 14 residues. CDR1 and CDR2 (germline): MNHEY, SVGAGI.

The chain joins TRBV6-6 to TRBJ2-1; 7 nucleotides match TRBD1. The CDR3 is 15 residues long. Trimming cost V 3 bases and J 5 bases; bases outside gene matches: 7. From germline, CDR1 is MNHNY and CDR2 SVGAGI (reference sequence). The CDR3 is CASSYIRDSHNEQFF. CDR3 sequence (DNA): TGTGCCAGCAGTTATATCCGGGACAGTCACAATGAGCAGTTCTTC.

This rearrangement joins TRBV4-3 to TRBJ2-3, with D tentatively TRBD2 (7 bases). V lost 4 bases, J lost 0 bases, and 14 bases lay in between. Germline V gene lookup returns CDR1 LGHNA and CDR2 YSLEER. CDR3 length equals 16 residues. CDR3: CASSRGRGPSTDTQYF. Written as DNA, the CDR3 is TGCGCCAGCAGCCGGGGGCGGGGGCCGAGCACAGATACGCAGTATTTT.

The J gene is TRBJ2-2, the V gene TRBV4-3, with 8 nucleotides matching TRBD2. The CDR3 totals 16 residues. Unmatched junction bases numbered 6, after V lost 0 bases and J lost 6 bases. Germline V lookup: CDR1 LGHNA, CDR2 YSLEER. CDR3 loop: CASSQDPPGGAGELFF. As DNA, the CDR3 is TGCGCCAGCAGCCAAGATCCCCCGGGGGGGGCCGGGGAGCTGTTTTTT.

V usage is TRBV10-3 and J usage is TRBJ1-2, with a tentative D call TRBD1 (6 bases). The germline gives CDR1 ENHRY, CDR2 SYGVKD. V was trimmed by 0 bases and J by 7 bases, leaving 15 bases between them. This CDR3 region has 15 residues. The CDR3 coding sequence is TGTGCCATCAGTGAGTCGAGGGACATCCTCTGTGGCTACACCTTC. It codes for CAISESRDILCGYTF.

This rearrangement joins TRBV7-2 to TRBJ1-6; D is ambiguous. The V gene lost 4 bases and the J gene lost 4 bases, with 14 bases spanning the gap. From germline, CDR1 is SGHTA and CDR2 FQGNSA. The CDR3 sequence is 16 residues long. CDR3 sequence (DNA): TGTGCCAGCAGCTCCGGGTTGGTAGATTATAATTCACCCCTCCACTTT. Protein product: CASSSGLVDYNSPLHF.

V gene TRBV4-3 combines with J gene TRBJ2-2; D perhaps matches TRBD2 (6 bases). The CDR3 runs to 19 residues. Trimming pared 0 bases from V and 0 bases from J, leaving 17 bases between. Germline CDR1 and CDR2: LGHNA and YSLEER. In DNA form, the CDR3 reads TGCGCCAGCAGCCAAGATCGGGCTAAGGGACTCACGAACACCGGGGAGCTGTTTTTT. Translation gives CASSQDRAKGLTNTGELFF.

The chain uses TRBV5-8 and TRBJ2-4; D may be TRBD1 (6 bases). The CDR3 consists of 13 residues. Germline values: CDR1 SGHTS, CDR2 YDEGEE. The germline V and J ends were trimmed by 5 bases and 5 bases, with 11 bases remaining between them. The CDR3: CASSNRVENIQYF. Written as DNA, the CDR3 is TGTGCCAGCAGTAACAGGGTGGAAAACATTCAGTACTTC.

In its sample, this clone was seen once. The rearrangement joins TRBV7-2 to TRBJ2-1; D possibly corresponds to TRBD2 (7 bases). This CDR3 comprises 17 residues. Germline V lookup: CDR1 SGHTA, CDR2 FQGNSA. V gave up 1 base and J gave up 5 bases, with 18 bases separating them. CDR3 in amino acids: CASSLGPIGGGNNEQFF. The CDR3 nucleotides are TGTGCCAGCAGCTTAGGGCCCATCGGCGGGGGCAACAATGAGCAGTTCTTC.

J is TRBJ2-7 and V is TRBV10-3; 9 bases map to TRBD1. In germline, CDR1 is ENHRY, CDR2 SYGVKD. The CDR3 consists of 14 residues. With V trimmed by 6 bases and J by 6 bases, 9 bases remained unmatched. Written as DNA, the CDR3 is TGTGCCATCAGGAATAGGACAGGGGAAGGCGAGCAGTACTTC. Translating gives CAIRNRTGEGEQYF.